This T cell receptor (beta chain) was documented in a study of OX40 agonist ivuxolimab in advanced cancers. Regarding the research as a whole: Ivuxolimab was an agonistic, fully human IgG2 monoclonal antibody directed against OX40 (CD134), a costimulatory receptor. Intravenous ivuxolimab was administered to patients every 2 weeks at six dose levels: 0.01, 0.1, 0.3, 1.5, 3 and 10 mg/kg. Of the roughly 52 dose-escalation patients, hepatocellular carcinoma was present in 19, melanoma in roughly 15, renal cell carcinoma in 9 and head and neck cancer in 9. In the dose-escalation cohort, 82.7% of patients were male, and the mean age was 60 years with a range of roughly 23 to 90. Prior anti-PD-1, anti-PD-L1 or anti-CTLA-4 therapy was permitted, and checkpoint inhibitors had been received by roughly two fifths of dose-escalation patients. Partial responses occurred in three dose-escalation patients: two with cutaneous melanoma and one with hepatocellular carcinoma. Peripheral TCRbeta sequencing aimed to test whether ivuxolimab altered TCR sequence diversity and caused clonal T-cell expansion. The monotherapy dose-escalation portion (N = 52 patients) of the phase I ivuxolimab trial is reported in the paper.

Results and caveats for the whole study, not just this receptor: At doses from 0.1 to 3.0 mg/kg, clonal expansion was seen in both CD4+ and CD8+ blood T cells between baseline and week 6. Low levels of normalized T-cell clonal expansion were also seen in some nonresponding patients. On average, CD8+ T cells showed more expanded clones than CD4+ T cells after ivuxolimab. The antigen specificity of the clonally expanded peripheral T cells was not determined. Partial responders in the 0.1-3.0 mg/kg groups had among the lowest normalized peripheral clonal expansion, especially among CD8+ T cells.

Patients with autoimmune disease history or receiving systemic immunosuppression were excluded from the trial. Peripheral blood for TCR sequencing was collected from all dose cohorts at baseline, on cycle 4 day 1, and on cycle 7 day 1. The samples were drawn from a first-in-human, open-label, multicenter phase I dose-escalation trial of ivuxolimab. Adults with locally advanced or metastatic head and neck squamous cell, hepatocellular, melanoma or renal cell carcinoma were enrolled in the trial. CD4+ and CD8+ T cells were sorted separately from peripheral blood before TCR sequencing. For sequencing of the TCRbeta CDR3 region, genomic DNA was extracted from the sorted cells. TCRbeta CDR3 regions were sequenced using the immunoSEQ Assay. TCRdb's version of the immuneACCESS table is confined to in-frame rearrangements and falls short of the full clone set. An unresolved V gene accounts for under half of the shortfall where checked; the remainder is of unknown origin. The sample includes roughly 17,000 clones, with 86% observed a single time. The leading ten clones occupy more than 10% of the sample.

Points on this clone: The antigen it recognizes is unknown. The sample holds no much larger clone one base away, and base qualities are not on file.

This receptor was obtained from an adult with an advanced solid tumor such as melanoma, head and neck, liver or kidney cancer. The starting material was CD4+ or CD8+ T cells sorted from blood, obtained in a trial of the OX40 agonist ivuxolimab.

The CDR3 reads CASITRAGAVGPQHF. The nucleotide sequence reads as follows: TGTGCCAGCATTACAAGAGCGGGGGCGGTCGGACCCCAGCATTTT. The rearrangement joined TRBV6-1 to TRBJ1-5, with a weak D call of TRBD1 (6 bases match). From the cysteine through the phenylalanine, the CDR3 covers 15 amino acids. CDR3 DNA only is kept here, 45 bases in frame from base 1. Deletion took 7 bases off V and 10 bases off J, with a span of 23 bases between the germline ends. CDR1 is given as MNHNS and CDR2 as SASEGT, both from the germline V gene.